The 13 T cell receptor beta chains presented below share a single source sample, sequenced in a study of kidney transplant recipient with SARS-CoV-2 infection. One entry per CDR3 protein, called by TCRdb with MiXCR from the reads. Among fewer than 250,000 distinct CDR3 sequences listed, roughly 26% were seen once. This sample comprised a blood sample, obtained at baseline and around day 120 from a kidney transplant recipient. The receptors here all came from a male patient between 25 and 40 years old who had COVID-19 and was a kidney transplant recipient. Some of these T cells may belong to the graft donor.

As concerns this clonotype: One end of the junction varies from germline; a read error may be responsible. The rearrangement joins TRBV7-8 to TRBJ1-1; D gene ambiguous. Germline V gene data show CDR1 as SGHVS and CDR2 as FQNEAQ. This CDR3 has 12 amino acids. The CDR3 coding sequence is TGTACCAGCACCGATATGAGCACTGAAGCTTTCTTT. Residues: CTSTDMSTEAFF.

As regards this clonotype: This may arise from a read error, as a much more abundant clone is one base away. The chain joins TRBV19 to TRBJ1-5; D call uncertain. This CDR3 is 14 amino acids long. Trimming removed 3 bases at V and 5 bases at J, with 11 bases between. The germline V gene has CDR1 LNHDA and CDR2 SQIVND (reference sequence). The CDR3 protein is CASSIPERYQPQHF. DNA for the CDR3: TGTGCCAGTAGTATCCCGGAGAGGTATCAGCCCCAGCATTTT. The whole variable domain, remainder taken from reference TRBV19 and TRBJ1-5, is DGGITQSPKYLFRKEGQNVTLSCEQNLNHDAMYWYRQDPGQGLRLIYYSQIVNDFQKGDIAEGYSVSREKKESFPLTVTSAQKNPTAFYLCASSIPERYQPQHFGDGTRLSIL.

On this clonotype: A much larger clone is a single base away; this may be a read error. The chain carries TRBV6-1 and TRBJ1-5; TRBD1 matches at 7 bases. In germline, CDR1 is MNHNS, CDR2 SASEGT. CDR3 size: 13 residues. Losses at the gene ends were 8 bases for V and 3 bases for J; bases not matched to a gene: 4. The CDR3 nucleotides read TGTGCCAGCGCTGACAGGGACAATCAGCCCCAGCATTTT. Amino acid sequence: CASADRDNQPQHF.

There are many counts of this clonotype. CDR3 residues: CASRTDREYGYTF. The DNA of the CDR3 is TGTGCCAGCAGGACGGACAGGGAATATGGCTACACCTTC. The rearrangement joins TRBV6-2 or TRBV6-3 to TRBJ1-2; 8 bases map to TRBD1. V lost 6 bases and J lost 5; bases outside the gene matches: 5. Germline assignment: CDR1 MNHEY and CDR2 SVGEGT. The CDR3 is made up of 13 amino acids.

In its sample, this clonotype was seen a few times. V usage is TRBV6-2 or TRBV6-3 and J usage is TRBJ1-2; D unclear. The CDR3 covers 17 residues. V was pared by 5 bases and J by 4 bases, with 23 bases between. Germline loops: CDR1 MNHEY, CDR2 SVGEGT. The CDR3 DNA sequence: TGTGCCAGCAGTCTGGGCTTCTGCATCGGAAAGACCTATGGCTACACCTTC. Translation gives CASSLGFCIGKTYGYTF.

The CDR3: CASSQDWGPVEKETQYF. CDR3 DNA sequence: TGCGCCAGCAGCCAAGATTGGGGTCCGGTGGAGAAAGAGACCCAGTACTTC. This chain joins TRBV4-3 and TRBJ2-5; D is unresolved. The CDR3 consists of 17 residues. Deletions cut 0 bases from V and 3 bases from J, with 17 bases between. Germline loops: CDR1 LGHNA, CDR2 YSLEER.

The table lists this clonotype with many counts. CDR3 protein: CASSQAMTDGDTQYF. CDR3 coding DNA: TGCGCCAGCAGCCAGGCAATGACGGACGGGGATACGCAGTATTTT. The rearrangement joins TRBV4-1 to TRBJ2-3; D gene unclear. The germline gives CDR1 MGHRA, CDR2 YSYEKL. CDR3 length: 15 residues. Trimming removed 3 bases from V and 6 bases from J, with 16 bases in between.

This clonotype was seen at least ten times. V gene TRBV3-1 combines with J gene TRBJ2-2, with D uncertain. The CDR3 length is 18 residues. CDR1 and CDR2 (germline): LGHDT, YNNKEL (reference sequence). With 5 bases removed from V and 5 bases from J, the gap between germline ends came to 24 bases. The CDR3 is CASSYLVPISGLTGELFF. CDR3 nucleotides: TGTGCCAGCAGCTACCTTGTTCCCATTTCAGGCTTGACCGGGGAGCTGTTTTTT.

This clonotype was detected ten times or more. This chain links TRBV28 with TRBJ2-7; the match to TRBD2 covers 7 bases. V lost 8 bases and J lost 6; bases outside the gene matches: 16. The germline CDR1 and CDR2 sequences are MDHEN and SYDVKM. CDR3 size: 15 residues. CDR3 loop: CASLKSSGPLGEQYF. CDR3 in DNA: TGTGCCAGCCTTAAATCTAGCGGCCCCCTGGGCGAGCAGTACTTC.

In its sample, this clonotype was seen many times. The chain uses TRBV19 and TRBJ2-7, with D tentatively TRBD1 (6 bases). The V end was cut by 6 bases, the J end by 3 bases, with 21 bases between. Germline CDR1 LNHDA, CDR2 SQIVND (reference sequence). This CDR3 region has 16 residues. The CDR3 bases are TGTGCCAGTAGCCCCCCCCCGGCAGGGGAGATCTACGAGCAGTACTTC. Its protein product is CASSPPPAGEIYEQYF.

Of note for this clonotype: A much larger clone sits a single nucleotide away, making a read error possible. The chain carries TRBV28 and TRBJ1-5, with D possibly being TRBD1 (5 bases). The CDR3 contains 14 residues. Germline lookup yields CDR1 MDHEN and CDR2 SYDVKM. CDR3 sequence (DNA): TGTGTCAGCAGTTTGTGGGGGGGCAATCAGCCCCAGCATTTT. Its protein product is CVSSLWGGNQPQHF.

This clonotype was seen many times. The rearrangement uses TRBV3-1 and TRBJ2-5; TRBD2 aligns across 8 bases. This CDR3 has 15 residues. Germline-derived CDR1 and CDR2 are LGHDT and YNNKEL (reference sequence). J lost 5 bases, V lost 3 bases, and 8 bases had no gene match. CDR3 amino acids: CASSQSGTSWETQYF. The CDR3 DNA is TGTGCCAGCAGCCAGTCCGGGACTAGTTGGGAGACCCAGTACTTC.

This clonotype was observed many times. The chain links TRBV6-6 to TRBJ1-5, with D tentatively TRBD1 (6 bases). The CDR3 is made up of 15 amino acids. The V gene's germline CDR1 is MNHNY and CDR2 SVGAGI (reference sequence). Trimming removed 6 bases from V and 3 bases from J, with 15 bases in between. CDR3 DNA: TGTGCCAGCAGCCCAGGACAGAAACTCAATCAGCCCCAGCATTTT. It encodes CASSPGQKLNQPQHF.